This TCR beta chain was retrieved from a study of blood T cell repertoires in COVID-19. At the level of the study: Samples representing acute and convalescent COVID-19 were sourced from the United States, Italy and Spain. PBMCs, B-cell-depleted T cells, or T cells provided the cDNA or gDNA that made up the material.

Authors' analysis steps: Amplification of reference gene primers provided the estimated nucleated cell counts. The assay was immunoSEQ multiplex PCR, and TCRdb's table has in-frame clones only and misses some. Clonal size and the V and J genes are those of that table, whereas D and trimming came from the DNA. Counted here are roughly 150,000 clones, approximately 81% occurring once; the ten biggest clones make up under 12%. In its sample, this clone was seen once. The CDR3 is made up of 12 amino acids. Germline loops: CDR1 MNHEY, CDR2 SVGAGI. V shed 6 bases and J 1 base; nucleotides not matched to a gene: 0.

Sequenced input: peripheral blood. This chain joins TRBV6-5 and TRBJ2-7; 7 bases are a match to TRBD2. The TCR was taken from a woman aged 80 or over with active or convalescent COVID-19. CDR3 sequence: CASRAGSYEQYF. The DNA of the CDR3 is TGTGCCAGCAGAGCGGGGTCCTACGAGCAGTACTTC.